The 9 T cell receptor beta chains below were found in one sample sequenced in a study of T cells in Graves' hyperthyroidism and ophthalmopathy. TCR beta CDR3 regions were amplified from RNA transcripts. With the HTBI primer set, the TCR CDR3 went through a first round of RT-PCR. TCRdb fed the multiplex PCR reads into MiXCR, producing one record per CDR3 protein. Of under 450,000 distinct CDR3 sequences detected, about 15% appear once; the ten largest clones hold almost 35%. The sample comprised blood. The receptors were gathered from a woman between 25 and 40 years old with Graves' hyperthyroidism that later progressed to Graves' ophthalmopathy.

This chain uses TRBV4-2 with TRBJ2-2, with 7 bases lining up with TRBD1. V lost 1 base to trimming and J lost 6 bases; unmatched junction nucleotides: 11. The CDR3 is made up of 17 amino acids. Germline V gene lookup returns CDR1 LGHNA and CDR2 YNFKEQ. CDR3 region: CASSQGTLRDSAGELFF. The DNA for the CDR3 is TGTGCCAGCAGCCAAGGTACTCTACGGGACAGCGCCGGGGAGCTGTTTTTT.

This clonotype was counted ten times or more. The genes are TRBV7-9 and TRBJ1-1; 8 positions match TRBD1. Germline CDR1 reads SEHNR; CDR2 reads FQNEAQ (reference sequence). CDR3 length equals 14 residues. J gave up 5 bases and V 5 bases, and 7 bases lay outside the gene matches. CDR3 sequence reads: CASSIRTGLTEAFF. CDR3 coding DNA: TGTGCCAGCAGCATCCGGACAGGGCTAACTGAAGCTTTCTTT.

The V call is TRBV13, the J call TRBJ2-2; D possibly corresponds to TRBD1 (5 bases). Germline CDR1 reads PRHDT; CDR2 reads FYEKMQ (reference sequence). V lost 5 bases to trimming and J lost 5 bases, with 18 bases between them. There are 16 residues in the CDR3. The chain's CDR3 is CASSLTETATTGELFF. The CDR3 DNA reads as TGTGCCAGCAGCCTTACTGAGACAGCCACTACCGGGGAGCTGTTTTTT.

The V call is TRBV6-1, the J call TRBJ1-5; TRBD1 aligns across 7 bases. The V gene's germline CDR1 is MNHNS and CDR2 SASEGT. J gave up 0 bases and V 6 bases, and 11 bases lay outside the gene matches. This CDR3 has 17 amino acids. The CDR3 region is CASSPLGQSYSNQPQHF. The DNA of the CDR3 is TGTGCCAGCAGCCCCCTGGGACAGTCTTATAGCAATCAGCCCCAGCATTTT.

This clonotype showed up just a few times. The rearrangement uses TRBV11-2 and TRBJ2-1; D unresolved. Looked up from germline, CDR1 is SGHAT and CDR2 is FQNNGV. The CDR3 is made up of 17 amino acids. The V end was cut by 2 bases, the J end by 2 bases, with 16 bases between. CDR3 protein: CASSLTPRPSPYNEQFF. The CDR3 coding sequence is TGTGCCAGCAGCTTAACCCCCCGACCCAGCCCCTACAATGAGCAGTTCTTC.

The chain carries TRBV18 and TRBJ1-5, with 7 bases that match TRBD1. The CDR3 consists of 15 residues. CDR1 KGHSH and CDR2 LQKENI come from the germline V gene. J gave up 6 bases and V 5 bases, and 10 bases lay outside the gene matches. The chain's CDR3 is CASSRAGGNGQPQHF. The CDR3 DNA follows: TGTGCCAGCTCAAGGGCAGGGGGAAATGGTCAGCCCCAGCATTTT.

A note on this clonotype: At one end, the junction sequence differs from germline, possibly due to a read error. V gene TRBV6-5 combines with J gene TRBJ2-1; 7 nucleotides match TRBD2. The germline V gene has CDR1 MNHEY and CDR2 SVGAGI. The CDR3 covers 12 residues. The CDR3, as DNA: TGTGCCAGCAGAGACGGCCGGGGGGAAATAATCTTC. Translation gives CASRDGRGEIIF.

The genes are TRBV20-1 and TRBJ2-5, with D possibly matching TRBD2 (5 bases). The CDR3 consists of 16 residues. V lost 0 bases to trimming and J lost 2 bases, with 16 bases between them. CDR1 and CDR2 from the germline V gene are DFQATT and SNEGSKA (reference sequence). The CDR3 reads CSARDPLGREQETQYF. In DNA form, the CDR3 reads TGCAGTGCTAGAGATCCCTTGGGTAGGGAGCAAGAGACCCAGTACTTC.

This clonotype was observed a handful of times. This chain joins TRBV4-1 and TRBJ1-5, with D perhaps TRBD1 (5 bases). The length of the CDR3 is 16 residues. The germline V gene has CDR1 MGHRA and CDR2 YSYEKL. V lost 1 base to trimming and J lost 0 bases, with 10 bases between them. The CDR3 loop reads CASSQVQGDSNQPQHF. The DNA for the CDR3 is TGCGCCAGCAGCCAAGTACAAGGGGATAGCAATCAGCCCCAGCATTTT.